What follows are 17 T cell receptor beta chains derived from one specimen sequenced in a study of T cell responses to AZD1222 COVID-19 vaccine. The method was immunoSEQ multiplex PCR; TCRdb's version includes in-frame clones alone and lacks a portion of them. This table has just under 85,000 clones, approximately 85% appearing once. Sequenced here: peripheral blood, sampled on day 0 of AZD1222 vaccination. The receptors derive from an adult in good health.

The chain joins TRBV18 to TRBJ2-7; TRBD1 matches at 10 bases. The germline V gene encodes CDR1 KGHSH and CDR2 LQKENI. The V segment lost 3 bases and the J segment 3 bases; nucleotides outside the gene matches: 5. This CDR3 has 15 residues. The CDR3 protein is CASSPRTGGLYEQYF. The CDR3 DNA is TGTGCCAGCTCACCCCGGACAGGGGGACTCTACGAGCAGTACTTC.

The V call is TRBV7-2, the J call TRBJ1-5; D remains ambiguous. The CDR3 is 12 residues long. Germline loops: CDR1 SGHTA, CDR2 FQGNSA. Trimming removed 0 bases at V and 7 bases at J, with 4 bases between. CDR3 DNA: TGTGCCAGCAGCTTAGCGGGGCAGCCCCAGCATTTT. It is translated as CASSLAGQPQHF.

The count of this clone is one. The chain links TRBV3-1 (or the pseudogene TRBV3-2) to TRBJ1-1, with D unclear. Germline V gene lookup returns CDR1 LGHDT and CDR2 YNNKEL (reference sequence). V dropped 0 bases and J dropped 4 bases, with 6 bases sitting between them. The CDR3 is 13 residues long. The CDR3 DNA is TGTGCCAGCAGCCAAGACTGGAGCACTGAAGCTTTCTTT. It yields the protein CASSQDWSTEAFF.

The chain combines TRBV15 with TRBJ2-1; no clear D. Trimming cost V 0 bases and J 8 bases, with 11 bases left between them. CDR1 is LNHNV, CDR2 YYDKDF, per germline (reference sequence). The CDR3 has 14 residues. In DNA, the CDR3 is TGTGCCACCAGCAGAGAGTTCGTGGGCTATGAGCAGTTCTTC. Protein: CATSREFVGYEQFF.

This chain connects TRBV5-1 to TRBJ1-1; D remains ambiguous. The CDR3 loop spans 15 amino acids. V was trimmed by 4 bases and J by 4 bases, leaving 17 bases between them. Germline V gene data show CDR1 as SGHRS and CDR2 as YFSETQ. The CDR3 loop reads CASSAQPPPVTEAFF. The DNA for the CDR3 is TGCGCCAGCAGCGCTCAGCCTCCCCCCGTCACTGAAGCTTTCTTT. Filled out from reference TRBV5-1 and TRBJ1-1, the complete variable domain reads KAGVTQTPRYLIKTRGQQVTLSCSPISGHRSVSWYQQTPGQGLQFLFEYFSETQRNKGNFPGRFSGRQFSNSRSEMNVSTLELGDSALYLCASSAQPPPVTEAFFGQGTRLTVV.

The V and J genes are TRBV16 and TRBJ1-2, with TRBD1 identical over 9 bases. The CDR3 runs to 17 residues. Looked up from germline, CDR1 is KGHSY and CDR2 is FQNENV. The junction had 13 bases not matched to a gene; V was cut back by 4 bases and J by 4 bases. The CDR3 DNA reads TGTGCCAGCAGCCCATCGCTCACAGGGGGCGACGGCTATGGCTACACCTTC. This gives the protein CASSPSLTGGDGYGYTF.

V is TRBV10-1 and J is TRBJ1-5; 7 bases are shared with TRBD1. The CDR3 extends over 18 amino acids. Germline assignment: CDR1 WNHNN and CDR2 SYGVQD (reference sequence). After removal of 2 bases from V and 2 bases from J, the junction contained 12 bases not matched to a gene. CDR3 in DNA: TGCGCCAGCAGTGAGGAGAGACAGGGAAGGATCCGCAATCAGCCCCAGCATTTT. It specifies CASSEERQGRIRNQPQHF.

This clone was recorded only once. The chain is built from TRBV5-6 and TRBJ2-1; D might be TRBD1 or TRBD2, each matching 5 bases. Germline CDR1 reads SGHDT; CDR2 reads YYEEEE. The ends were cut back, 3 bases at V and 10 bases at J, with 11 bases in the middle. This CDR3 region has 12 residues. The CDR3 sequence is CASSWDDQEQFF. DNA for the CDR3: TGTGCCAGCAGCTGGGACGACCAGGAGCAGTTCTTC.

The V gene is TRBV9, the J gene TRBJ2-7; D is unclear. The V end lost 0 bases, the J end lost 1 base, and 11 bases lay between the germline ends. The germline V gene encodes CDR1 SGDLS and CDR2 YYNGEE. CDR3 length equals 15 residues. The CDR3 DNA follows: TGTGCCAGCAGCGTAGCGTCAGGCCTGTCCTACGAGCAGTACTTC. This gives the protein CASSVASGLSYEQYF.

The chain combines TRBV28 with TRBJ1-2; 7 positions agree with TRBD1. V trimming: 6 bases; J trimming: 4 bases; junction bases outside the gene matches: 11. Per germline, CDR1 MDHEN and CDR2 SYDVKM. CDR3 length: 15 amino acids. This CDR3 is CASSQRDRPSYGYTF. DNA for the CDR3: TGTGCCAGCAGCCAAAGGGACAGACCCTCCTATGGCTACACCTTC.

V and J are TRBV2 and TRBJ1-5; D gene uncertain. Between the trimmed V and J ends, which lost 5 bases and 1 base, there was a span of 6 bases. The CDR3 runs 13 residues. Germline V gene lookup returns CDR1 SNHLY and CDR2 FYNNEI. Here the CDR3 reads CASSLQSNQPQHF. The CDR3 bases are TGTGCCAGCAGTCTACAGAGCAATCAGCCCCAGCATTTT.

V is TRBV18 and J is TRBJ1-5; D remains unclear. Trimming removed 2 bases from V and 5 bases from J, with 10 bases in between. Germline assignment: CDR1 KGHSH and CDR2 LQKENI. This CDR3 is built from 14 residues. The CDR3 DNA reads TGTGCCAGCTCACCAGTGGGGATCGATCAGCCCCAGCATTTT. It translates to CASSPVGIDQPQHF.

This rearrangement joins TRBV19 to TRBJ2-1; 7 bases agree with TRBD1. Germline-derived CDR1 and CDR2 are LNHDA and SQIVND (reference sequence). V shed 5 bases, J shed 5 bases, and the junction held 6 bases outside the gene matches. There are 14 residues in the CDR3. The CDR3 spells CASSGDRVDNEQFF. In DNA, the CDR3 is TGTGCCAGTAGTGGAGACAGGGTTGACAATGAGCAGTTCTTC.

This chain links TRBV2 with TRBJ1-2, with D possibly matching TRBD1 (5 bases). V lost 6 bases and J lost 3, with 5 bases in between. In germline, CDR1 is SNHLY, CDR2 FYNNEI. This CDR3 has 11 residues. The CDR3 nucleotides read TGTGCCAGCAGAGGGGACTATGGCTACACCTTC. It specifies CASRGDYGYTF.

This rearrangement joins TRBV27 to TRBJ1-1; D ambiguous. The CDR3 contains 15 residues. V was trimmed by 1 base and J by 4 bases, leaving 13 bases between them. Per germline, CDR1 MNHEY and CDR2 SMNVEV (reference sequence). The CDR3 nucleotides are TGTGCCAGCAGTTTATATCCTAGGGTGAGCACTGAAGCTTTCTTT. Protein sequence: CASSLYPRVSTEAFF.

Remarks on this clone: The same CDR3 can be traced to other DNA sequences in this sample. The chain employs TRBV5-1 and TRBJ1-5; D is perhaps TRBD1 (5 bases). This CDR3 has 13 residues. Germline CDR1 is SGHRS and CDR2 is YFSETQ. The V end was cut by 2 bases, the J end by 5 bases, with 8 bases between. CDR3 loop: CASSLGRDQPQHF. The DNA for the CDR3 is TGCGCCAGCAGCTTAGGCAGGGATCAGCCCCAGCATTTT.

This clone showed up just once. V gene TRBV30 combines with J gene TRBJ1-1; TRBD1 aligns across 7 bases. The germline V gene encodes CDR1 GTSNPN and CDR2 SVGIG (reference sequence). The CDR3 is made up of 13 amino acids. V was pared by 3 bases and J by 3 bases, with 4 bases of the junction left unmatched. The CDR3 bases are TGTGCCTGGAGCCCAGGGGGGGACACTGAAGCTTTCTTT. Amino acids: CAWSPGGDTEAFF. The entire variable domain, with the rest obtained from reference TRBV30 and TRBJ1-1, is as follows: SQTIHQWPATLVQPVGSPLSLECTVEGTSNPNLYWYRQAAGRGLQLLFYSVGIGQISSEVPQNLSASRPQDRQFILSSKKLLLSDSGFYLCAWSPGGDTEAFFGQGTRLTVV.